This T cell receptor beta chain was retrieved from a study of cytomegalovirus exposure and HLA in healthy donors. Points from the study as a whole: Earlier analysis found most TCR beta V segments productive about 87% or about 30% of the time. Among CMV-associated TCR beta chains, most appeared HLA-restricted in a later analysis.

The PCR used 60 Vbeta and 13 Jbeta primers. This table comes from immunoSEQ multiplex PCR, and its TCRdb copy is limited to in-frame clones, with some not included. The sample shows some 160,000 clones, roughly 70% of them seen only once. This clone has only one observation. Its target is not known. This CDR3 is built from 15 residues. V shed 4 bases and J shed 0 bases, with 13 bases lying between them. Germline V gene lookup returns CDR1 SGHTS and CDR2 YDEGEE. Material: PBMCs. The genes are TRBV5-8 and TRBJ1-1; D might be TRBD1 (5 bases). This receptor was taken from a woman between 18 and 29 years old in good health and CMV-seropositive. As DNA, the CDR3 is TGTGCCAGCAGCCACGTGGGGGGGGTGAACACTGAAGCTTTCTTT. As protein: CASSHVGGVNTEAFF.